This TCR beta chain stems from a study of shared clonotypes between healthy human individuals. In the case of this clone: Its matching antigen is unknown.

The donor cohort consisted entirely of Caucasian adults residing in Nashville, Tennessee. Clones were sequenced by immunoSEQ multiplex PCR, and TCRdb holds only the in-frame ones, with some missing. The table includes approximately 98,000 clones, under 70% detected once. Findings and caveats of the study: Clonotype sharing across several donors was observed for around 4.5% of naive CD4 clonotypes. What rarefaction showed was incomplete sorted-subset sequencing despite large depth.

There are 14 residues in the CDR3. Germline CDR1 reads SGDLS; CDR2 reads YYNGEE. V gave up 3 bases and J gave up 8 bases, with 15 bases separating them. The clonotype was recovered from a woman younger than 45 in good health. This chain uses TRBV9 with TRBJ1-3; D gene uncertain. The specimen was memory CD8+ T cells sorted from blood. Subset: CD45RO+ cells pooled with CCR7-negative TemRA cells. The CDR3 bases are TGTGCCAGCAGCGCCCCGCAGGACGCTCACACCATATATTTT. Its translation: CASSAPQDAHTIYF.